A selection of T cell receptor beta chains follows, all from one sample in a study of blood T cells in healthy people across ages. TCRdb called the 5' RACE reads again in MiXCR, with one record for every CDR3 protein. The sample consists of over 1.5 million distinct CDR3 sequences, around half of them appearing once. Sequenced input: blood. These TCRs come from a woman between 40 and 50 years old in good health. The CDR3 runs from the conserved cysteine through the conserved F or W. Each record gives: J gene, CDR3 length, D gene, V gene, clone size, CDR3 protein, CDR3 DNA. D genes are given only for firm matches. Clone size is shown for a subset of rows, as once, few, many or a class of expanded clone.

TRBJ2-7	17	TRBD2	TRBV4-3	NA	CASSLRISGGPEDEQYF	TGCGCCAGCAGCCTCCGAATTAGCGGGGGGCCAGAGGACGAGCAGTACTTC
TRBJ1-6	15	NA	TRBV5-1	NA	CASSLATGVGGPLHF	TGCGCCAGCAGCTTGGCAACGGGAGTCGGCGGGCCTCTCCACTTT
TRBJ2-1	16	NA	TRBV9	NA	CASSAGGGEVGNEQFF	TGTGCCAGCAGTGCCGGAGGTGGGGAGGTAGGGAATGAGCAGTTCTTC
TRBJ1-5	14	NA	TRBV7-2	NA	CASSFRDGIQPQHF	TGTGCCAGCAGCTTCAGGGATGGAATTCAGCCCCAGCATTTT
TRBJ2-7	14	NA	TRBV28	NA	CASSSLTAPYEQYF	TGTGCCAGCAGTTCCCTGACAGCTCCCTACGAGCAGTACTTC
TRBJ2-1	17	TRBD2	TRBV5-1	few	CASSSTRLAGAYNEQFF	TGCGCCAGCAGCTCTACCAGACTAGCGGGGGCCTACAATGAGCAGTTCTTC
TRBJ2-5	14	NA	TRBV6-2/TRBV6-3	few	CASSPLSGGATQYF	TGTGCCAGCAGTCCACTCTCCGGGGGCGCGACCCAGTACTTC
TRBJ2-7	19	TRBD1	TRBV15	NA	CATSRDWENSGQGPAAQYF	TGTGCCACCAGCAGAGATTGGGAAAATTCGGGACAGGGGCCCGCGGCCCAGTACTTC
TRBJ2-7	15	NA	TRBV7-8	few	CASSLDVGEPYEQYF	TGTGCCAGCAGCTTAGATGTGGGGGAACCCTACGAGCAGTACTTC
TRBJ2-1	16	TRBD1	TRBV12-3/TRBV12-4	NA	CASSLTGTGAHNEQFF	TGTGCCAGCAGCCTCACCGGGACAGGGGCCCACAATGAGCAGTTCTTC
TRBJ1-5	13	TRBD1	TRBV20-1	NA	CSAGTGEVQPQHF	TGCAGTGCTGGGACAGGGGAAGTGCAGCCCCAGCATTTT
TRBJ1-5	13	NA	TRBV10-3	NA	CAISPEENQPQHF	TGTGCCATCAGCCCTGAGGAAAATCAGCCCCAGCATTTT
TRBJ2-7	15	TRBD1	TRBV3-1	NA	CASSARTGEVYEQYF	TGTGCCAGCAGCGCACGGACAGGGGAGGTGTACGAGCAGTACTTC
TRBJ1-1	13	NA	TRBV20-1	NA	CSASKDLNTEAFF	TGCAGTGCTAGTAAGGATCTGAACACTGAAGCTTTCTTT
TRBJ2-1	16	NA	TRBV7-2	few	CASSLQGSFSYNEQFF	TGTGCCAGCAGCTTACAGGGAAGTTTCTCCTACAATGAGCAGTTCTTC
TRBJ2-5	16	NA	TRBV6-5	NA	CASSSPPTAYQETQYF	TGTGCCAGCAGTTCCCCCCCGACAGCGTACCAAGAGACCCAGTACTTC
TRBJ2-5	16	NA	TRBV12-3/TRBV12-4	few	CASSLFYPSQQETQYF	TGTGCCAGCAGTTTGTTTTACCCGAGCCAGCAGGAGACCCAGTACTTC
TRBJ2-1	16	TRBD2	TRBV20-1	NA	CSASSPSGGPYNEQFF	TGCAGTGCTAGTTCTCCTAGCGGGGGGCCATACAATGAGCAGTTCTTC
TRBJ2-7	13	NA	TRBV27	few	CASSPRTDSEQYF	TGTGCCAGCAGTCCTAGGACGGATTCCGAGCAGTACTTC
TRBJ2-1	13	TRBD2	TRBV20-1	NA	CSACPSGGYEQFF	TGCAGTGCTTGCCCTAGCGGGGGGTATGAGCAGTTCTTC
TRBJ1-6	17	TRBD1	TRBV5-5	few	CASRYTGGASYNSPLHF	TGTGCCAGCAGGTACACAGGGGGCGCGTCCTATAATTCACCCCTCCACTTT
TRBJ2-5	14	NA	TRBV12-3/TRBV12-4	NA	CTSSRQVPGETQYF	TGTACCAGCAGCCGACAGGTGCCCGGGGAGACCCAGTACTTC
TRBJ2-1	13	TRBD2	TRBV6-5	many	CASKRGGGGEQFF	TGTGCCAGCAAAAGAGGCGGGGGAGGGGAGCAGTTCTTC
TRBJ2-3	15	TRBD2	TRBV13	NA	CASSPPAGVTDTQYF	TGTGCCAGCAGCCCCCCGGCGGGGGTCACAGATACGCAGTATTTT
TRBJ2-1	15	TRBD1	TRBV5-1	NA	CASSFAGTGGNEQFF	TGCGCCAGCAGCTTCGCCGGGACAGGGGGCAATGAGCAGTTCTTC
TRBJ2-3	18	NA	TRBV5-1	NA	CASSLVGAGSGATDTQYF	TGCGCCAGCAGCTTGGTGGGTGCGGGGTCAGGGGCCACCGATACGCAGTATTTT
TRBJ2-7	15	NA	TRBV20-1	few	CSASPLGVSSYEQYF	TGCAGTGCTAGTCCCCTGGGGGTATCCTCCTACGAGCAGTACTTC
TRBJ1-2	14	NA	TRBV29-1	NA	CSVEGGSFNYGYTF	TGCAGCGTTGAGGGGGGGAGTTTTAACTATGGCTACACCTTC
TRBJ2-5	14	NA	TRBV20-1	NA	CSARDYARLETQYF	TGCAGTGCTAGAGATTACGCTCGCTTGGAGACCCAGTACTTC
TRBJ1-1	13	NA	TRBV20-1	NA	CSASSTGNTEAFF	TGCAGTGCCTCTTCCACGGGGAACACTGAAGCTTTCTTT
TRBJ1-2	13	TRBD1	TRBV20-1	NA	CSAKLQGNYGYTF	TGCAGTGCTAAACTACAGGGGAACTATGGCTACACCTTC
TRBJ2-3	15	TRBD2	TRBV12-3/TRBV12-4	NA	CVSSIAGGHTDTQYF	TGTGTCAGCTCAATAGCGGGGGGACACACAGATACGCAGTATTTT
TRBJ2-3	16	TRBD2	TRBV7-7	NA	CASSLDGSGGPDTQYF	TGTGCTAGCAGCTTAGATGGTAGCGGGGGTCCAGATACGCAGTATTTT
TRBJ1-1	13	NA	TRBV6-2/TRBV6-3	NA	CASTPLRRGEAFF	TGTGCCAGCACCCCGTTAAGGCGGGGAGAAGCTTTCTTT
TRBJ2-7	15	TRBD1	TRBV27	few	CASSSRGRKYDEQYF	TGTGCCAGCAGTTCCAGGGGGCGGAAGTATGACGAGCAGTACTTC
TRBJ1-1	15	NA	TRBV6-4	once	CASSQGSDLNTKAFF	TGTGCCAGCAGTCAGGGGTCTGACCTGAACACTAAAGCTTTCTTT
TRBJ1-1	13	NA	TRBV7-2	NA	CASSAIGSTEAFF	TGTGCCAGCAGCGCGATCGGGAGTACTGAAGCTTTCTTT
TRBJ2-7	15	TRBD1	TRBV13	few	CASSPTGTGAEEQYF	TGTGCCAGCAGCCCGACCGGGACAGGGGCAGAGGAGCAGTACTTC
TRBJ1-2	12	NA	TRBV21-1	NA	CASPRGRYGYTF	TGTGCCAGCCCCAGGGGGCGTTATGGCTACACCTTC
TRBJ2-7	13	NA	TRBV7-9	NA	CASPRSSLNEQYF	TGTGCCAGCCCACGGAGCAGTCTTAATGAGCAGTACTTC
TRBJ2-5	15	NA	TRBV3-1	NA	CASSQVFRKTETQYF	TGTGCCAGCAGCCAAGTGTTTAGAAAGACCGAGACCCAGTACTTC
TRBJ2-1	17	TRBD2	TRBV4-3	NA	CASSQGTSGGAANEQFF	TGCGCCAGCAGCCAAGGGACTAGCGGGGGGGCGGCGAATGAGCAGTTCTTC
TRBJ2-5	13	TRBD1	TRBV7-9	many	CASSSRGPETQYF	TGTGCCAGCAGTTCCAGGGGGCCGGAGACCCAGTACTTC
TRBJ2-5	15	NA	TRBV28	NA	CASRRKRGREETQYF	TGTGCCAGCAGAAGAAAGAGGGGGCGGGAGGAGACCCAGTACTTC
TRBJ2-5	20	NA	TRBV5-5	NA	CASSLDDQAGVLAMGETQYF	TGTGCCAGCAGCTTGGACGATCAGGCAGGGGTACTAGCGATGGGAGAGACCCAGTACTTC
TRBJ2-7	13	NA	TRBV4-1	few	CASSSRDRYEQYF	TGCGCCAGCAGCTCCCGTGATCGCTACGAGCAGTACTTC
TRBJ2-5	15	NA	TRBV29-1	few	CSVEKGHRDRETQYF	TGCAGCGTTGAAAAGGGACACCGAGATCGAGAGACCCAGTACTTC
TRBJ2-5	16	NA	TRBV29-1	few	CSVEGVYQSPRETQYF	TGCAGCGTTGAAGGGGTTTACCAGTCTCCGCGGGAGACCCAGTACTTC
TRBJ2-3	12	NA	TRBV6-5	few	CASSYPGTTQYF	TGTGCCAGCAGTTACCCCGGGACTACGCAGTATTTT
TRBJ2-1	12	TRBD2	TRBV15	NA	CATSTGGNEQFF	TGTGCCACCAGCACGGGGGGCAATGAGCAGTTCTTC
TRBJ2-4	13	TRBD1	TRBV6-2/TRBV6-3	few	CATTGTGKTIQYF	TGTGCCACTACCGGGACAGGGAAGACCATTCAGTACTTC
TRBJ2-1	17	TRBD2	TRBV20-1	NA	CSASDRLAGSSYNEQFF	TGCAGTGCTAGTGACAGACTAGCGGGGTCCTCCTACAATGAGCAGTTCTTC
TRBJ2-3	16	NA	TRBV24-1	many	CATSSEDGSSTDTQYF	TGTGCCACCAGTTCCGAGGACGGATCAAGCACAGATACGCAGTATTTT
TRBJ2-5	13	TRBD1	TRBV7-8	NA	CAIRDRGQETQYF	TGTGCCATCCGGGACAGGGGGCAAGAGACCCAGTACTTC
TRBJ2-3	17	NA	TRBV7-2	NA	CASSLELTSLNTDTQYF	TGTGCCAGCAGCTTAGAGTTGACTAGTCTCAACACAGATACGCAGTATTTT